Listed here are 13 T cell receptor beta chains from one sample, sequenced in a study of blood T cells in healthy people across ages. Using a J-beta primer mix together with a sample-barcoded 5' primer, a second PCR was run for roughly 6 to 12 cycles. TCRdb ran MiXCR on the 5' RACE reads and lists one entry per CDR3 protein. Of 1 million to 1.2 million distinct CDR3 sequences in the sample, 35% to 45% were seen once. Material: blood. The receptor set was obtained from a man aged 18 to 29 in good health.

The chain joins TRBV20-1 to TRBJ2-1, with 7 bases matching TRBD2. There are 14 residues in the CDR3. Trimming cost V 3 bases and J 6 bases; bases outside gene matches: 8. The germline V gene has CDR1 DFQATT and CDR2 SNEGSKA (reference sequence). The CDR3 protein is CSASSAGLGNEQFF. The CDR3 nucleotides read TGCAGTGCTAGTTCAGCGGGGCTCGGCAATGAGCAGTTCTTC.

The J gene is TRBJ2-1, the V gene TRBV5-1, with 7 bases fitting TRBD2. V lost 0 bases and J lost 4; bases outside the gene matches: 4. The germline CDR1 and CDR2 sequences are SGHRS and YFSETQ. This CDR3 comprises 15 residues. The DNA for the CDR3 is TGCGCCAGCAGCTTGGAGCTGGGACTATACAATGAGCAGTTCTTC. Translating gives CASSLELGLYNEQFF.

This chain links TRBV28 with TRBJ2-5; D could derive from TRBD1 or TRBD2 (6 bases each). The CDR3 length is 15 residues. With 4 bases removed from V and 4 bases from J, the gap between germline ends came to 16 bases. The germline V gene has CDR1 MDHEN and CDR2 SYDVKM. In DNA form, the CDR3 reads TGTGCCAGCAGTTGGGGGGACATTAAAGGAGAGACCCAGTACTTC. Its translation is CASSWGDIKGETQYF.

This sequence joins TRBV6-2 or TRBV6-3 and TRBJ1-2; D is unresolved. CDR1 is MNHEY and CDR2 is SVGEGT in the germline V gene. The CDR3 covers 13 residues. V was trimmed by 7 bases and J by 4 bases, leaving 13 bases between them. The CDR3, as DNA: TGTGCCAGCACCCTAGGGATTGGCTATGGCTACACCTTC. It encodes CASTLGIGYGYTF.

This clonotype was observed a single time. This rearrangement joins TRBV4-1 to TRBJ2-1; D is unresolved. V gave up 0 bases and J gave up 10 bases, with 19 bases separating them. The CDR3 has 16 amino acids. Looked up from germline, CDR1 is MGHRA and CDR2 is YSYEKL. CDR3 nucleotides: TGCGCCAGCAGCCAAGAAGATATCCGCGCCGGGTGGGAGCAGTTCTTC. Protein sequence: CASSQEDIRAGWEQFF.

This clonotype has a single count. This sequence joins TRBV12-3 or TRBV12-4 and TRBJ1-1, with a tentative D call TRBD1 (6 bases). The CDR3 is 15 residues long. V was clipped by 3 bases and J by 1 base, with 12 bases between them. DNA for the CDR3: TGTGCCAGCAGTTTTGCGGACAGCCCGAACACTGAAGCTTTCTTT. Protein sequence: CASSFADSPNTEAFF.

The table lists this clonotype with a few counts. This chain uses TRBV20-1 with TRBJ2-1; 7 bases are shared with TRBD1. The J segment lost 2 bases and the V segment lost 2 bases, leaving 15 bases of the junction unmatched. This CDR3 has 18 amino acids. The V gene's germline CDR1 is DFQATT and CDR2 SNEGSKA (reference sequence). The DNA for the CDR3 is TGCAGTGCTAGACGAGGATTACAGGGGTTGGGCCCCTACAATGAGCAGTTCTTC. It yields the protein CSARRGLQGLGPYNEQFF.

The gene calls are TRBV2 and TRBJ2-1, with D possibly being TRBD1 (5 bases). V lost 4 bases and J 0 bases, leaving 10 bases between the germline ends. Germline CDR1 and CDR2: SNHLY and FYNNEI. The CDR3 spans 15 residues. CDR3 region: CASSGTMSSYNEQFF. CDR3 in DNA: TGTGCCAGCAGTGGGACAATGAGCTCCTACAATGAGCAGTTCTTC.

The chain recombines TRBV6-6 with TRBJ1-1; TRBD1 matches 7 bases. Germline CDR1 is MNHNY and CDR2 is SVGAGI (reference sequence). This CDR3 is 14 amino acids long. The V and J ends lost 5 bases and 8 bases, in that order; junction bases with no gene match: 11. CDR3 protein: CASSARRTGAEAFF. The CDR3 DNA reads TGTGCCAGCAGTGCTCGTAGGACAGGAGCCGAAGCTTTCTTT.

The chain has TRBV3-1 and TRBJ2-7; tentative D call: TRBD2 (6 bases). The J call may be wrong; the DNA end is better matched by TRBJ2-5. Germline CDR1 and CDR2: LGHDT and YNNKEL (reference sequence). The CDR3 totals 14 residues. The CDR3 sequence is CASSQDGTSETQYF. The CDR3 DNA reads TGTGCCAGCAGCCAAGATGGGACTTCGGAGACCCAGTACTTC.

This clonotype was seen a few times. The J gene is TRBJ1-1, the V gene TRBV7-3; maybe TRBD1 (5 bases). This CDR3 spans 15 amino acids. Germline V lookup: CDR1 SGHTA, CDR2 FQGTGA. V lost 5 bases and J lost 4, with 17 bases in between. The CDR3 DNA reads as TGTGCCAGCAGCGCCGGTGGGGGGATGACCACTGAAGCTTTCTTT. The encoded protein is CASSAGGGMTTEAFF.

The chain links TRBV28 to TRBJ1-1, with D hard to call. This CDR3 is built from 14 residues. The V and J ends lost 6 bases and 0 bases respectively, with 11 bases between them. The germline V gene has CDR1 MDHEN and CDR2 SYDVKM. Here the CDR3 DNA reads TGTGCCAGCAGCTTCCCCGGGGTGAACACTGAAGCTTTCTTT. Amino acid sequence: CASSFPGVNTEAFF. The full variable domain, rest sourced from reference TRBV28 and TRBJ1-1, is DVKVTQSSRYLVKRTGEKVFLECVQDMDHENMFWYRQDPGLGLRLIYFSYDVKMKEKGDIPEGYSVSREKKERFSLILESASTNQTSMYLCASSFPGVNTEAFFGQGTRLTVV.

V gene TRBV7-2 combines with J gene TRBJ1-5, with D possibly being TRBD1 (6 bases). The ends were cut back, 2 bases at V and 2 bases at J, with 19 bases in the middle. Germline V gives CDR1 SGHTA, CDR2 FQGNSA. This CDR3 comprises 18 residues. CDR3 sequence (DNA): TGTGCCAGCAGCTTAAGGAACAAGGGGGGGAGAGGCAATCAGCCCCAGCATTTT. This encodes CASSLRNKGGRGNQPQHF.